This T cell receptor beta chain comes out of a study of regulatory T cells in long-lasting Graves disease. Findings of the study overall: Authors noted too few samples as a limitation. Persistent cases favored TRBV28, TRBJ1-2 and TRBJ2-5. Persistent Graves' patients had lower TCR diversity than newly diagnosed ones.

The length of the CDR3 is 15 residues. The V gene's germline CDR1 is SGHRS and CDR2 YFSETQ. Time point indicated: newly diagnosed GD, antithyroid drugs for less than 3 months. The TCR library used RNA extracted from PBMCs. The collection involved drawing around 10 milliliters of peripheral blood into EDTA tubes. Arm-PCR of CDR3 regions and iRepertoire HTBI primers were used to build TCR beta libraries. Via MiXCR, TCRdb re-called the multiplex PCR reads, giving one row per CDR3 protein. The sample has about 220,000 distinct CDR3 sequences; approximately 20% are singletons. The sample holds many counts of this clonotype. The antigen is undetermined. One end of the junction is discordant with germline, which a read error may explain.

V and J are TRBV5-1 and TRBJ2-7; 7 nucleotides align to TRBD2. Source: peripheral blood mononuclear cells (PBMCs), taken at new diagnosis, from a patient treated with antithyroid drugs. The receptor was isolated from a female donor with Graves disease. CDR3 DNA sequence: TGTGCCAGCAGCTCTACTGGGGGAGGGCATTTGGAGCAGTACTTC. Its protein product is CASSSTGGGHLEQYF.